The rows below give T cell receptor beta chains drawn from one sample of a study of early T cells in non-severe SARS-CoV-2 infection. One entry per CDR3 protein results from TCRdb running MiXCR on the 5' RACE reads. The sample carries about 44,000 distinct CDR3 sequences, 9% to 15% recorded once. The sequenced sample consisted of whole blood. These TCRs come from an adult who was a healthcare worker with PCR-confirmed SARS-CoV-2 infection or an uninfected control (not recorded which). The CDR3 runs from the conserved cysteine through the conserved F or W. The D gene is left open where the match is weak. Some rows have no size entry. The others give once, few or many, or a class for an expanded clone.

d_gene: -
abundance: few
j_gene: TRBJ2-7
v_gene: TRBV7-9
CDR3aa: CASSPWTAAYEQYF
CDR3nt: TGTGCCAGCAGCCCGTGGACAGCGGCTTACGAGCAGTACTTC

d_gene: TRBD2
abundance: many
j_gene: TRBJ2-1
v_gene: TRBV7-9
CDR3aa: CASSLDGGRARNEQFF
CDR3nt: TGTGCCAGCAGCTTAGACGGCGGGAGGGCCAGAAATGAGCAGTTCTTC

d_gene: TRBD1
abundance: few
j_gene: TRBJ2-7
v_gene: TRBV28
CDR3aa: CASSGGQAYSYEQYF
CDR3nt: TGTGCCAGCAGTGGGGGACAGGCCTACTCCTACGAGCAGTACTTC

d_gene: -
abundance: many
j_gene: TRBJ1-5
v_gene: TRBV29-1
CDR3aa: CSARDGGNQPQHF
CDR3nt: TGCAGCGCTCGGGACGGAGGAAACCAGCCCCAGCATTTT

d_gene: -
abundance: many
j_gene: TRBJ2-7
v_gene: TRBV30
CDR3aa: CAWSDLSGKAYF
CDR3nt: TGTGCCTGGAGTGACTTATCAGGGAAGGCGTACTTC

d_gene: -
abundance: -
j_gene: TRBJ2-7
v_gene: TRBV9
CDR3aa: CASSATGDSYEQYF
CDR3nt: TGTGCCAGCAGCGCTACAGGAGACTCCTACGAGCAGTACTTC

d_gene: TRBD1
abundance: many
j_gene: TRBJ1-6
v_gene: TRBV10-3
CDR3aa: CAISEGTAFNSPLHF
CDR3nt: TGTGCCATCAGTGAGGGGACAGCCTTCAATTCACCCCTCCACTTT

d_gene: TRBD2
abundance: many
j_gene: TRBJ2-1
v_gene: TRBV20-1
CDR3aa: CVLAGGQQFF
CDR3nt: TGTGTACTAGCGGGAGGGCAGCAGTTCTTC

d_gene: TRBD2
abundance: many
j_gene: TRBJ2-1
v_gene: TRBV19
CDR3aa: CASVSGRAGTNEQFF
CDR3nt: TGTGCCAGTGTTAGCGGGAGGGCCGGTACCAATGAGCAGTTCTTC

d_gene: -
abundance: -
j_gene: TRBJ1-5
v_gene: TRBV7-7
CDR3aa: CASSLDRNQPQHF
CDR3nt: TGTGCTAGCAGCTTGGATCGCAATCAGCCCCAGCATTTT

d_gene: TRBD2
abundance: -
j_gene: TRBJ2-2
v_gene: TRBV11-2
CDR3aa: CASSFRPSGKGTGELFF
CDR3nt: TGTGCCAGCAGCTTCCGTCCTAGCGGGAAGGGCACCGGGGAGCTGTTTTTT

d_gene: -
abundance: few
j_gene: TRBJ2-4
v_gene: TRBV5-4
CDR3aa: CASSLGLSRDIQYF
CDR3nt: TGTGCCAGCAGCTTGGGCCTGAGCAGGGACATTCAGTACTTC

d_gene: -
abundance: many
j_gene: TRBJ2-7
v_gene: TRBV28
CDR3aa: CASSLWEDNYEQYF
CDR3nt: TGTGCCAGCAGTTTATGGGAGGACAACTACGAGCAGTACTTC

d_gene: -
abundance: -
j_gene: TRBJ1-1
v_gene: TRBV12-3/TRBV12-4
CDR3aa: CAGSLRRAFF
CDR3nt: TGTGCCGGCAGTTTGCGGAGAGCTTTCTTT

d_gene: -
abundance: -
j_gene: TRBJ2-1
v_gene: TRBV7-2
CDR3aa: CASSLSGSYNEQFF
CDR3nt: TGTGCCAGCAGCTTAAGCGGGTCCTACAATGAGCAGTTCTTC

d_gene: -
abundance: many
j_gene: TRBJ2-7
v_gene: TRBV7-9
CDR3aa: CASSSPGDGIYEQYF
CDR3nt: TGTGCCAGCAGCTCACCAGGGGACGGTATCTACGAGCAGTACTTC

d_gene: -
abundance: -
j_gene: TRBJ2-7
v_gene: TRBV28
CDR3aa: CASSRVVGLTYEQYF
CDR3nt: TGTGCCAGCAGCCGCGTGGTGGGTTTGACCTACGAGCAGTACTTC

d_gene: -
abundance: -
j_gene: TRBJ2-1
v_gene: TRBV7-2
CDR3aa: CASSFPRGASYNEQFF
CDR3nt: TGTGCCAGCAGCTTCCCACGCGGGGCCTCCTACAATGAGCAGTTCTTC

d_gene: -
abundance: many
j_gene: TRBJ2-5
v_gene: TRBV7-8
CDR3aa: CASSLARFQETQYF
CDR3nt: TGTGCCAGCAGCTTAGCTAGATTCCAAGAGACCCAGTACTTC

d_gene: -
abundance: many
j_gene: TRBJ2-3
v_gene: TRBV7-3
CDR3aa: CASSLEAGADTQYF
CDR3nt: TGTGCCAGCAGCTTAGAGGCAGGGGCAGATACGCAGTATTTT

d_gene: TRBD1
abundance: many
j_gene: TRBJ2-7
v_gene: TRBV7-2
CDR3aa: CASSLVRSSGSGGFYEQYF
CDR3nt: TGTGCCAGCAGCTTAGTTAGGTCTTCAGGGTCAGGGGGTTTCTACGAGCAGTACTTC

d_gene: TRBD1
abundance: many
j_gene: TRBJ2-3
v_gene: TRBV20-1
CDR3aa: CSALGTGALDTQYF
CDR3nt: TGCAGTGCTCTAGGGACAGGGGCGCTGGATACGCAGTATTTT

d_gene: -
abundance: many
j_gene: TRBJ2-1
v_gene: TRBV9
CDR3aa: CASSRDHFGEQFF
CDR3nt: TGTGCCAGCAGCCGTGACCATTTCGGGGAGCAGTTCTTC

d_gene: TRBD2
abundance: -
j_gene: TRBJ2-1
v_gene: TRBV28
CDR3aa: CASTRVTLLAGDWNEQFF
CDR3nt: TGTGCCAGCACCCGGGTTACGCTTCTAGCGGGAGATTGGAATGAGCAGTTCTTC

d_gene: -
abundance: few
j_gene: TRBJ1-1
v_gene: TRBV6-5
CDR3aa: CASNRQSNTEAFF
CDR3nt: TGTGCCAGCAACCGACAGTCGAACACTGAAGCTTTCTTT

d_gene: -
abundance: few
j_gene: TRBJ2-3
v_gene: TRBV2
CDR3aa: CASSVRVSDTQYF
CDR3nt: TGTGCCAGCAGTGTCCGGGTTTCAGATACGCAGTATTTT

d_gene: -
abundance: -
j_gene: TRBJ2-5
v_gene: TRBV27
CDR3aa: CASSLFLGETQYF
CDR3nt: TGTGCCAGCAGTTTATTCTTGGGGGAGACCCAGTACTTC

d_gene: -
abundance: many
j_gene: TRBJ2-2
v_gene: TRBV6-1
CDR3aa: CASSETQVTGELFF
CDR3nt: TGTGCCAGCAGTGAAACCCAGGTCACCGGGGAGCTGTTTTTT

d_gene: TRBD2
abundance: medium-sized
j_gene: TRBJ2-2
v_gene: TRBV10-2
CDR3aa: CASVPSGENTGELFF
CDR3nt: TGCGCCAGCGTCCCTAGCGGTGAAAACACCGGGGAGCTGTTTTTT

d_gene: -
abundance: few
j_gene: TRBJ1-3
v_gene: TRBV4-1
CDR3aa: CASSLSGSGNTIYF
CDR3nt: TGCGCCAGCAGCCTCTCAGGCTCTGGAAACACCATATATTTT

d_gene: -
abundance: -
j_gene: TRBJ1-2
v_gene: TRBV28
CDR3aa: CASRLGSDYGYTF
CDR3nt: TGTGCCAGCAGGTTAGGTTCTGACTATGGCTACACCTTC

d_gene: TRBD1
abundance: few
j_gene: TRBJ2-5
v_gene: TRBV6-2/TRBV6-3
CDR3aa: CASSYGTGHQETQYF
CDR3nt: TGTGCCAGCAGTTACGGGACAGGCCACCAAGAGACCCAGTACTTC

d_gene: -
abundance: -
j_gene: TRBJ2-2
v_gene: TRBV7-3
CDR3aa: CASSSSGSGTVNTGELFF
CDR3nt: TGTGCCAGCAGCTCCTCCGGAAGCGGGACAGTGAACACCGGGGAGCTGTTTTTT

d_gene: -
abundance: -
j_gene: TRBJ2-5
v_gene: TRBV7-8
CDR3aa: CASSLRPAIYQETQYF
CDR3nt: TGTGCCAGCAGCTTAAGGCCCGCCATCTACCAAGAGACCCAGTACTTC

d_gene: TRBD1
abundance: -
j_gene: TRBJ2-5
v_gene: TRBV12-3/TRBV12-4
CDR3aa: CASRGQGGEKTQYF
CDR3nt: TGTGCCAGCAGAGGACAGGGCGGTGAAAAGACCCAGTACTTC

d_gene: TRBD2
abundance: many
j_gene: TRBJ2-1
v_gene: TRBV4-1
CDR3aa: CASSHPPGTSGYNEQFF
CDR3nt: TGCGCCAGCAGCCACCCACCCGGGACTAGCGGGTACAATGAGCAGTTCTTC

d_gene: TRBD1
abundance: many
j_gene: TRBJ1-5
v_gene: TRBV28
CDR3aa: CASLPSGGLGSSQPQHF
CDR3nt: TGTGCCAGCCTTCCTTCAGGGGGCTTGGGCAGTTCCCAGCCCCAGCATTTT

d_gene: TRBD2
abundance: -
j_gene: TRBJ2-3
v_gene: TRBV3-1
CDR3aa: CASSHSFWKRGKGDTQYF
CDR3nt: TGTGCCAGCAGCCATTCCTTTTGGAAGCGGGGGAAAGGAGATACGCAGTATTTT

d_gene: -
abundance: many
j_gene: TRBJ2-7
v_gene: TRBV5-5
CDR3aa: CASSLEGGPFYEQYF
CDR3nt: TGTGCCAGCAGCTTGGAGGGGGGGCCCTTCTACGAGCAGTACTTC

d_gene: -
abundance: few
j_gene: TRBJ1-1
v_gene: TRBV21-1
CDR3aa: CASRWTANTEAFF
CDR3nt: TGTGCCAGCCGATGGACAGCCAACACTGAAGCTTTCTTT

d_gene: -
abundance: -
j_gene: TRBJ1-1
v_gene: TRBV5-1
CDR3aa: CASSLTKDTEAFF
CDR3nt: TGCGCCAGCAGCTTGACGAAGGACACTGAAGCTTTCTTT

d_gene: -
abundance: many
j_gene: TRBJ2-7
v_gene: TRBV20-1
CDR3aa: CSAEGTHRYEQYF
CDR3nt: TGCAGTGCCGAAGGGACCCACCGCTACGAGCAGTACTTC

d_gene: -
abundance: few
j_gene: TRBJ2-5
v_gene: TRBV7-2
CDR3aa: CASSYEETQYF
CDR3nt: TGTGCCAGCAGCTATGAAGAGACCCAGTACTTC

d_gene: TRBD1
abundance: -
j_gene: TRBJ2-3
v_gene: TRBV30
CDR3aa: CAWSRTGGTDTQYF
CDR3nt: TGTGCCTGGAGTAGGACAGGGGGCACAGATACGCAGTATTTT

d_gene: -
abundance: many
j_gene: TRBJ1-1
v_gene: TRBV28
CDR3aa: CAIGGASTEAFF
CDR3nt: TGTGCCATAGGGGGGGCGAGCACTGAAGCTTTCTTT

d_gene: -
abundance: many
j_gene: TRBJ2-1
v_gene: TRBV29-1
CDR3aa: CSVELGDYNEQFF
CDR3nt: TGCAGCGTTGAACTAGGAGACTACAATGAGCAGTTCTTC

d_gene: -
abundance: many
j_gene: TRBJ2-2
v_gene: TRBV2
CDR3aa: CASRKDITGELFF
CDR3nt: TGTGCCAGCAGGAAAGACATCACCGGGGAGCTGTTTTTT